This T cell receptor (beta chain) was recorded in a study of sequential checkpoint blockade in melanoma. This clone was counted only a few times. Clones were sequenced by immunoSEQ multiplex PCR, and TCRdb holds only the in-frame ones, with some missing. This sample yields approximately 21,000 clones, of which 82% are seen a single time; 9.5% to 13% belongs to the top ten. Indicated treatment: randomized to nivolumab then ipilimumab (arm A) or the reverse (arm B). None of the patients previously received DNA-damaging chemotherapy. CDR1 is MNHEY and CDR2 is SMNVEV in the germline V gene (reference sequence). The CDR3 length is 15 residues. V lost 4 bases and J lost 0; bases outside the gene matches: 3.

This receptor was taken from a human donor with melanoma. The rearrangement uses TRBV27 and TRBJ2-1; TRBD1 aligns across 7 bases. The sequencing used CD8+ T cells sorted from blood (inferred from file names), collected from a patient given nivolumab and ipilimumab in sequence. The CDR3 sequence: CASSSRTGSYNEQFF. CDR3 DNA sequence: TGTGCCAGCAGTTCCCGGACAGGCTCCTACAATGAGCAGTTCTTC.